This T cell receptor beta chain is from a study of a mutant IDH1 vaccine in newly diagnosed glioma. Study details: Vaccinations were initiated 4-6 weeks following radiotherapy alone, or were given together with temozolomide cycles. Patients had received radiotherapy, temozolomide, or both previously, most receiving both.

The time point denotes: week 23, last vaccination. What each vaccine dose contained was 300 ug of mutant IDH1 20-mer peptide, accompanied by topical imiquimod. Patients carried new grade 3 or 4 IDH1-mutant astrocytomas lacking nuclear ATRX. Points from the study as a whole: Variations in leading peripheral T cell clonotypes appeared to have no connection with pseudoprogression.

In regard to this clone: The target antigen is unknown.

The assay was immunoSEQ multiplex PCR, and TCRdb's table has in-frame clones only and misses some. The repertoire holds tens of thousands of clones, approximately 82% seen once, with about 13% in the top ten. Trimming took off 6 bases at V and 4 bases at J, with 7 bases between the two ends. CDR3 length: 11 residues. CDR1 is MDHEN and CDR2 is SYDVKM in the germline V gene. The sequencing here drew on PBMCs, taken from a glioma patient whose treatment included an IDH1 peptide vaccine. The sequence was collected from a young man with glioma. This chain links TRBV28 with TRBJ2-7; D not resolved. The CDR3 region is CASSGAYEQYF. CDR3 coding DNA: TGTGCCAGCAGCGGAGCATACGAGCAGTACTTC.